These 22 T cell receptor beta chains came from one sample sequenced in a study of cytomegalovirus exposure and HLA in healthy donors. A multiplex PCR was run with 60 Vbeta primers and 13 Jbeta primers. Generated by immunoSEQ multiplex PCR, the TCRdb table keeps only in-frame clones and is missing some. Its table records under 150,000 clones. The sequenced sample consisted of PBMCs. These receptors were taken from a man in his forties in good health and CMV-seronegative.

This chain connects TRBV10-3 to TRBJ1-2; a possible D gene is TRBD1 (5 bases). This CDR3 region has 15 residues. The germline gives CDR1 ENHRY, CDR2 SYGVKD. Trimming shortened V by 4 bases and J by 7 bases, and 19 bases separated the two germline ends. Here the CDR3 reads CAISGGGQGLGGYTF. DNA for the CDR3: TGTGCCATCAGTGGAGGAGGGCAGGGACTGGGTGGCTACACCTTC.

The chain recombines TRBV27 with TRBJ1-6; the match to TRBD1 covers 9 bases. With 6 bases clipped from V and 9 bases from J, the junction kept 6 bases outside the gene matches. CDR1 MNHEY and CDR2 SMNVEV come from the germline V gene (reference sequence). The CDR3 consists of 14 residues. Here the CDR3 reads CASRTGGESSPLHF. The CDR3 bases are TGTGCCAGCAGAACAGGGGGCGAAAGTTCACCCCTCCACTTT.

For the CDR3, the DNA is TGTGCCAGTAGTATGATCTCGGGTTACCAAGAGACCCAGTACTTC. Its translation is CASSMISGYQETQYF. The chain combines TRBV19 with TRBJ2-5; D gene unclear. The CDR3 has 15 amino acids. Trimming stripped 3 bases from V and 0 bases from J, with 11 bases between. CDR1 is LNHDA, CDR2 SQIVND, per germline (reference sequence).

The chain combines TRBV9 with TRBJ1-2; perhaps TRBD1 as D (6 bases). The germline V gene has CDR1 SGDLS and CDR2 YYNGEE. The CDR3 has 14 amino acids. With 3 bases removed from V and 4 bases from J, the gap between germline ends came to 13 bases. The CDR3 nucleotides read TGTGCCAGCAGCGACCCCGGACAGATCTATGGCTACACCTTC. This encodes CASSDPGQIYGYTF.

This rearrangement joins TRBV5-6 to TRBJ2-3; perhaps TRBD1 as D (5 bases). Trimming removed 6 bases at V and 4 bases at J, with 21 bases between. The CDR3 contains 16 residues. Germline CDR1 is SGHDT and CDR2 is YYEEEE. In DNA, the CDR3 is TGTGCCAGCACCTTATTTCGACAGATAGGGGCAGATACGCAGTATTTT. Protein sequence: CASTLFRQIGADTQYF.

J is TRBJ2-1 and V is TRBV13; 8 bases align to TRBD2. Germline CDR1 reads PRHDT; CDR2 reads FYEKMQ (reference sequence). CDR3 length: 15 amino acids. V lost 7 bases, J lost 4 bases, and 9 bases stayed unmatched. This chain's CDR3 is CASTLRGGRYNEQFF. DNA of the CDR3: TGTGCCAGCACTCTCCGGGGGGGCAGATACAATGAGCAGTTCTTC.

This rearrangement joins TRBV6-5 to TRBJ2-1, with D possibly matching TRBD1 (6 bases). Trimming left V 2 bases short and J 2 bases short, with 13 bases between. This CDR3 has 16 amino acids. Germline CDR1 is MNHEY and CDR2 is SVGAGI. CDR3 region: CASSYRTAFTYNEQFF. As DNA, the CDR3 is TGTGCCAGCAGTTACAGGACAGCCTTCACCTACAATGAGCAGTTCTTC.

The V gene is TRBV9, the J gene TRBJ2-3, with a tentative D call TRBD2 (6 bases). The CDR3 consists of 14 residues. Trimming left V 2 bases short and J 5 bases short, with 12 bases between. Per germline, CDR1 SGDLS and CDR2 YYNGEE. The CDR3 protein is CASSVKVGGDTQYF. The CDR3 DNA sequence: TGTGCCAGCAGCGTGAAGGTGGGGGGAGATACGCAGTATTTT.

V gene TRBV11-2 combines with J gene TRBJ2-1, with 15 bases aligning to TRBD2. Germline V lookup: CDR1 SGHAT, CDR2 FQNNGV. This CDR3 contains 17 residues. Trimming at V came to 5 bases and at J to 4 bases, leaving 6 bases not matched to a gene. CDR3 residues: CASSQGLAGGAYNEQFF. DNA for the CDR3: TGTGCCAGCAGCCAGGGACTAGCGGGGGGCGCATACAATGAGCAGTTCTTC.

The chain employs TRBV28 and TRBJ1-2; 7 nucleotides match TRBD1. J lost 13 bases, V lost 3 bases, and 8 bases had no gene match. This CDR3 comprises 12 residues. Germline CDR1 MDHEN, CDR2 SYDVKM. CDR3 sequence: CASSFDRVRVTF. The CDR3 DNA follows: TGTGCCAGCAGTTTTGACAGGGTGCGGGTCACCTTC.

This chain uses TRBV19 with TRBJ1-1, with a tentative D call TRBD1 (6 bases). The CDR3 sequence is 14 residues long. Germline V lookup: CDR1 LNHDA, CDR2 SQIVND (reference sequence). Trimming cost V 6 bases and J 1 base, with 12 bases left between them. CDR3 residues: CASRTQGRNTEAFF. In DNA, the CDR3 is TGTGCCAGTAGAACCCAGGGGCGGAACACTGAAGCTTTCTTT. The entire variable domain, with the rest obtained from reference TRBV19 and TRBJ1-1, is as follows: DGGITQSPKYLFRKEGQNVTLSCEQNLNHDAMYWYRQDPGQGLRLIYYSQIVNDFQKGDIAEGYSVSREKKESFPLTVTSAQKNPTAFYLCASRTQGRNTEAFFGQGTRLTVV.

This chain uses TRBV6-5 with TRBJ2-2; tentative D call: TRBD2 (6 bases). The germline V gene has CDR1 MNHEY and CDR2 SVGAGI. The CDR3 covers 13 residues. Trimming took off 5 bases at V and 5 bases at J, with 9 bases between the two ends. This chain's CDR3 is CASSAGRTGELFF. Here the CDR3 DNA reads TGTGCCAGCAGTGCGGGGAGGACCGGGGAGCTGTTTTTT.

The genes are TRBV6-6 and TRBJ1-5; weak D call: TRBD1 (5 bases). Trimming stripped 2 bases from V and 4 bases from J, with 15 bases between. Germline CDR1 MNHNY, CDR2 SVGAGI (reference sequence). The CDR3 sequence is 16 residues long. This CDR3 reads CASSYQAGGSNQPQHF. CDR3 nucleotides: TGTGCCAGCAGTTACCAAGCGGGGGGAAGTAATCAGCCCCAGCATTTT.

This chain connects TRBV28 to TRBJ1-5; D gene unclear. The CDR3 length is 13 residues. V was trimmed by 2 bases and J by 8 bases, leaving 10 bases between them. Germline V gene sequence: CDR1 MDHEN, CDR2 SYDVKM. CDR3 DNA sequence: TGTGCCAGCAGTTTAACCCGATCAGAGCCCCAGCATTTT. Encoded protein: CASSLTRSEPQHF.

The J gene is TRBJ1-6, the V gene TRBV7-2; D unclear. Germline V CDR1 and CDR2: SGHTA, FQGNSA. Trimming shortened V by 5 bases and J by 2 bases, and 7 bases separated the two germline ends. CDR3 length: 14 residues. The CDR3 DNA is TGTGCCAGCAGCCAATCCCCCTATAATTCACCCCTCCACTTT. Translating it yields CASSQSPYNSPLHF.

V and J are TRBV5-1 and TRBJ2-1; 11 nucleotides match TRBD2. Germline loops: CDR1 SGHRS, CDR2 YFSETQ. The CDR3 consists of 15 residues. V gave up 0 bases and J gave up 5 bases; unmatched junction bases: 1. The CDR3 sequence: CASSLVTSGNNEQFF. The CDR3 DNA reads TGCGCCAGCAGCTTGGTGACTAGCGGGAACAATGAGCAGTTCTTC.

The rearrangement uses TRBV10-3 and TRBJ2-7; D is uncertain. The CDR3 is 15 amino acids. Germline V lookup: CDR1 ENHRY, CDR2 SYGVKD. The ends were cut back, 0 bases at V and 3 bases at J, with 12 bases in the middle. Here the CDR3 reads CAISESAATVYEQYF. The CDR3 DNA reads as TGTGCCATCAGTGAGTCGGCCGCCACAGTCTACGAGCAGTACTTC.

The chain links TRBV19 to TRBJ1-2; D unresolved. The germline V gene has CDR1 LNHDA and CDR2 SQIVND (reference sequence). This CDR3 spans 11 amino acids. V dropped 6 bases and J dropped 5 bases, with 7 bases sitting between them. DNA of the CDR3: TGTGCCAGTAGCCCTCTATATGGCTACACCTTC. Its protein product is CASSPLYGYTF.

The chain carries TRBV7-9 and TRBJ1-1; D is undetermined. There are 17 residues in the CDR3. V lost 4 bases and J lost 1, with 19 bases in between. Germline V CDR1 and CDR2: SEHNR, FQNEAQ (reference sequence). The CDR3 is CASSYDFTVVGNTEAFF. Written as DNA, the CDR3 is TGTGCCAGCAGCTACGATTTCACCGTAGTTGGGAACACTGAAGCTTTCTTT. The full variable domain, in which reference TRBV7-9 and TRBJ1-1 provide the parts outside the CDR3, is DTGVSQNPRHKITKRGQNVTFRCDPISEHNRLYWYRQTLGQGPEFLTYFQNEAQLEKSRLLSDRFSAERPKGSFSTLEIQRTEQGDSAMYLCASSYDFTVVGNTEAFFGQGTRLTVV.

The rearrangement links TRBV15 to TRBJ2-6; no reliable D call. CDR1 and CDR2 (germline): LNHNV, YYDKDF (reference sequence). The germline V and J ends were trimmed by 1 base and 1 base, with 5 bases remaining between them. The CDR3 loop spans 15 amino acids. The CDR3 sequence is CATSRGQSGANVLTF. CDR3 bases: TGTGCCACCAGCAGAGGACAATCTGGGGCCAACGTCCTGACTTTC.

The gene calls are TRBV7-2 and TRBJ1-3, with a weak D call TRBD1 (5 bases). The V and J ends lost 1 base and 1 base respectively, with 11 bases between them. Germline V CDR1 and CDR2: SGHTA, FQGNSA. This CDR3 spans 16 amino acids. This CDR3 is CASSLGGQSSGNTIYF. For the CDR3, the DNA is TGTGCCAGCAGCTTAGGGGGCCAGAGTTCTGGAAACACCATATATTTT.

The J gene is TRBJ2-7, the V gene TRBV2; D remains unclear. Trimming took off 8 bases at V and 2 bases at J, with 10 bases between the two ends. The CDR3 loop spans 12 amino acids. The germline CDR1 and CDR2 sequences are SNHLY and FYNNEI. The CDR3 coding sequence is TGTGCCAGCCGGAGAGAGACCTACGAGCAGTACTTC. It yields the protein CASRRETYEQYF.